These 24 T cell receptor beta chains share one sample of origin, sequenced in a study of shared clonotypes between healthy human individuals (dated by TCRdb to 2020 to 2022). The method was the immunoSEQ multiplex PCR assay. The source is immuneACCESS, and TCRdb retained only in-frame sequences with V and J called. Part of the clones is not carried over; for the studies checked, unresolved V genes explain less than half of this, and the remainder is unexplained. The table for this sample lists under 2.5 million clones; around 93% of them were counted only once. Around 0.4% of the sample rests with the top ten. Sequencing was performed on naive CD4+ T cells from PBMCs. The cell subset or site label on this specimen signifies: CD45RA+ positively selected. The source is a man between 18 and 35 years old in good health. Some clones in this sample may be carry-over from other donors' samples.

The gene calls are TRBV27 and TRBJ2-3; D might be TRBD2 (6 bases). V was shortened by 6 bases and J by 7 bases, with 20 bases between the two germline ends. Germline V gene sequence: CDR1 MNHEY, CDR2 SMNVEV (reference sequence). This CDR3 is built from 15 residues. The CDR3 region is CASRTGTPVLNTQYF. The CDR3 nucleotides read TGTGCCAGCAGAACCGGGACTCCAGTTTTGAATACGCAGTATTTT.

This chain uses TRBV11-2 with TRBJ1-2, with D possibly TRBD1 on 5 matching bases. CDR1 is SGHAT and CDR2 is FQNNGV in the germline V gene. V lost 5 bases and J 4 bases, leaving 29 bases between the germline ends. This CDR3 region has 19 residues. CDR3 sequence: CASSQIGRQGYSRGYGYTF. The CDR3 DNA is TGTGCCAGCAGCCAGATCGGGCGGCAGGGCTATAGTAGGGGCTATGGCTACACCTTC.

The genes are TRBV5-4 and TRBJ2-1, with a possible D match to TRBD1 (6 bases). The length of the CDR3 is 16 residues. V was shortened by 1 base and J by 3 bases, with 14 bases between the two germline ends. The germline gives CDR1 SGHNT, CDR2 YYREEE (reference sequence). The CDR3 loop is CASSLYQGRIYNEQFF. In DNA form, the CDR3 reads TGTGCCAGCAGCTTGTATCAGGGGCGGATCTACAATGAGCAGTTCTTC.

This chain uses TRBV6-1 with TRBJ2-7; 7 bases line up with TRBD1. V was clipped by 8 bases and J by 0 bases; unmatched bases: 10. Germline V CDR1 and CDR2: MNHNS, SASEGT. CDR3 size: 15 residues. The DNA for the CDR3 is TGTGCCAGCCGGGCCTACCGGGACAGCTCCTACGAGCAGTACTTC. It translates to CASRAYRDSSYEQYF.

The chain links TRBV10-3 to TRBJ2-7; D uncertain. CDR3 length equals 15 residues. Trimming removed 3 bases from V and 2 bases from J, with 14 bases in between. The germline gives CDR1 ENHRY, CDR2 SYGVKD. The CDR3 DNA reads TGTGCCATCAGTGATAGGAACACTCGAGCCTACGAGCAGTACTTC. This translates into CAISDRNTRAYEQYF.

V is TRBV10-1 and J is TRBJ2-2; 12 bases line up with TRBD2. V gave up 3 bases and J gave up 3 bases; unmatched junction bases: 8. The CDR3 runs to 18 residues. CDR1 WNHNN and CDR2 SYGVQD come from the germline V gene (reference sequence). CDR3 in DNA: TGCGCCAGCAGTGATGGGCTAGCGGGAGGGCCGGACACCGGGGAGCTGTTTTTT. Translation gives CASSDGLAGGPDTGELFF.

The CDR3 loop reads CASSQASGSAYEQYF. CDR3 coding DNA: TGTGCCAGCAGCCAAGCTAGCGGGAGCGCCTACGAGCAGTACTTC. The chain combines TRBV14 with TRBJ2-7, with 10 bases fitting TRBD2. This CDR3 comprises 15 residues. The junction had 2 bases not matched to a gene; V was cut back by 1 base and J by 2 bases. In germline, CDR1 is SGHDN, CDR2 FVKESK.

Comment on this clone: Other DNA sequences in this specimen translate into the identical CDR3. The chain joins TRBV5-1 to TRBJ2-7; tentatively, D is TRBD2 (6 bases). The CDR3 has 14 amino acids. V shed 1 base and J shed 3 bases, with 11 bases lying between them. Germline V CDR1 and CDR2: SGHRS, YFSETQ. The CDR3 nucleotides read TGCGCCAGCAGCTTGTATGGCGGGAACTACGAGCAGTACTTC. It codes for CASSLYGGNYEQYF.

This chain joins TRBV15 and TRBJ2-1; 10 nucleotides agree with TRBD2. This CDR3 is 15 amino acids long. With V trimmed by 3 bases and J by 8 bases, 7 bases remained unmatched. Germline CDR1 and CDR2: LNHNV and YYDKDF (reference sequence). CDR3: CATSRDSGRTDEQFF. As DNA, the CDR3 is TGTGCCACCAGCAGGGATAGCGGGAGGACCGATGAGCAGTTCTTC.

In the case of this clone: The same CDR3 arises from other DNA sequences in this sample as well. This rearrangement joins TRBV5-6 to TRBJ1-1; 9 bases align to TRBD1. CDR1 is SGHDT, CDR2 YYEEEE, per germline. V gave up 3 bases and J gave up 2 bases; unmatched junction bases: 5. This CDR3 is 15 amino acids long. CDR3 nucleotides: TGTGCCAGCAGCTCTCCGGGACAGGGTAACACTGAAGCTTTCTTT. Translating it yields CASSSPGQGNTEAFF. The full variable domain, completed using reference TRBV5-6 and TRBJ1-1, is DAGVTQSPTHLIKTRGQQVTLRCSPKSGHDTVSWYQQALGQGPQFIFQYYEEEERQRGNFPDRFSGHQFPNYSSELNVNALLLGDSALYLCASSSPGQGNTEAFFGQGTRLTVV.

Of note for this clone: This specimen includes other DNA sequences encoding the same CDR3. The J gene is TRBJ2-7, the V gene TRBV7-9; perhaps TRBD2 as D (5 bases). V lost 3 bases and J lost 2, with 8 bases in between. Germline V CDR1 and CDR2: SEHNR, FQNEAQ (reference sequence). The CDR3 contains 13 residues. CDR3 region: CASSLSGAYEQYF. CDR3 bases: TGTGCCAGCAGCTTGAGCGGAGCCTACGAGCAGTACTTC.

V usage is TRBV11-2 and J usage is TRBJ1-5, with D possibly matching TRBD1 (6 bases). The V end lost 2 bases, the J end lost 4 bases, and 9 bases lay between the germline ends. The CDR3 spans 14 residues. Germline V gene sequence: CDR1 SGHAT, CDR2 FQNNGV. The DNA for the CDR3 is TGTGCCAGCAGCTTATCAGGGGTGAATCAGCCCCAGCATTTT. Translating gives CASSLSGVNQPQHF.

The rearrangement joins TRBV6-1 to TRBJ1-2; D is unclear. Trimming left V 2 bases short and J 2 bases short, with 12 bases between. This CDR3 has 15 residues. The germline V gene has CDR1 MNHNS and CDR2 SASEGT. The CDR3 loop reads CASSERSGMNYGYTF. The DNA of the CDR3 is TGTGCCAGCAGTGAAAGGTCGGGGATGAACTATGGCTACACCTTC.

The rearrangement joins TRBV2 to TRBJ1-1; TRBD1 is a possible D gene (6 bases). The V gene's germline CDR1 is SNHLY and CDR2 FYNNEI. This CDR3 comprises 13 residues. V was cut by 3 bases and J by 7 bases, with 12 bases left in between. CDR3 nucleotides: TGTGCCAGCAGTGAGCTACAGGGATATGAAGCTTTCTTT. Translation: CASSELQGYEAFF.

CDR3 residues: CASSLAVSGLYNEQFF. CDR3 nucleotide sequence: TGTGCCAGCAGCTTAGCGGTAAGCGGGCTTTACAATGAGCAGTTCTTC. This chain uses TRBV7-9 with TRBJ2-1; TRBD2 might be the D (6 bases). Germline V gene sequence: CDR1 SEHNR, CDR2 FQNEAQ (reference sequence). The CDR3 spans 16 residues. Trimming pared 0 bases from V and 4 bases from J, leaving 13 bases between.

The V call is TRBV30, the J call TRBJ2-1, with D perhaps matching TRBD1 (6 bases). The CDR3 is made up of 12 amino acids. Trimming removed 5 bases from V and 9 bases from J, with 14 bases in between. Germline V gene sequence: CDR1 GTSNPN, CDR2 SVGIG (reference sequence). The CDR3 spells CAWAQGFGEQFF. CDR3 coding DNA: TGTGCCTGGGCCCAGGGGTTCGGTGAGCAGTTCTTC.

The V and J genes are TRBV7-2 and TRBJ1-1; 7 bases are shared with TRBD1. The germline V gene has CDR1 SGHTA and CDR2 FQGNSA. The CDR3 extends over 11 amino acids. The V gene end was trimmed by 3 bases and the J gene end by 8 bases; junction bases not matched to a gene: 0. The CDR3 here is CASSLDREAFF. Written as DNA, the CDR3 is TGTGCCAGCAGCTTGGACAGGGAAGCTTTCTTT. The whole variable domain, filled in from reference TRBV7-2 and TRBJ1-1, reads GAGVSQSPSNKVTEKGKDVELRCDPISGHTALYWYRQSLGQGLEFLIYFQGNSAPDKSGLPSDRFSAERTGGSVSTLTIQRTQQEDSAVYLCASSLDREAFFGQGTRLTVV.

This clone was picked up one time. The identical CDR3 is also encoded by other nucleotide sequences in the sample. This sequence joins TRBV28 and TRBJ1-1, with D unresolved. Trimming took off 1 base at V and 2 bases at J, with 11 bases between the two ends. Germline V gene data show CDR1 as MDHEN and CDR2 as SYDVKM. CDR3 length equals 15 residues. CDR3 loop: CASSLSSQPNTEAFF. The CDR3 coding sequence is TGTGCCAGCAGTTTATCTTCCCAGCCCAACACTGAAGCTTTCTTT. Together with reference TRBV28 and TRBJ1-1, the CDR3 gives the full variable domain: DVKVTQSSRYLVKRTGEKVFLECVQDMDHENMFWYRQDPGLGLRLIYFSYDVKMKEKGDIPEGYSVSREKKERFSLILESASTNQTSMYLCASSLSSQPNTEAFFGQGTRLTVV.

Note on this clone: The same CDR3 also results from other DNA sequences found in this sample. The chain uses TRBV2 and TRBJ2-5; a possible D gene is TRBD1 (6 bases). The germline V gene encodes CDR1 SNHLY and CDR2 FYNNEI. The CDR3 has 13 residues. Trimming left V 4 bases short and J 5 bases short, with 11 bases between. CDR3 sequence reads: CASSGGGGETQYF. In DNA, the CDR3 is TGTGCCAGCAGTGGAGGGGGTGGGGAGACCCAGTACTTC.

This clone was counted a few times. Other DNA sequences of this sample code for an identical CDR3. This chain links TRBV5-1 with TRBJ1-5, with D possibly being TRBD1 (5 bases). The germline V gene encodes CDR1 SGHRS and CDR2 YFSETQ. Trimming shortened V by 0 bases and J by 3 bases, and 7 bases separated the two germline ends. The CDR3 consists of 14 residues. The CDR3 reads CASSLGTSNQPQHF. Written as DNA, the CDR3 is TGCGCCAGCAGCTTGGGGACATCCAATCAGCCCCAGCATTTT.

The gene calls are TRBV29-1 and TRBJ2-3; no clear D. Germline V gene lookup returns CDR1 SQVTM and CDR2 ANQGSEA. The CDR3 has 13 amino acids. Trimming left V 2 bases short and J 2 bases short, with 8 bases between. CDR3 region: CSVELDITDTQYF. The DNA of the CDR3 is TGCAGCGTTGAACTAGACATCACAGATACGCAGTATTTT.

A note on this clone: Other DNA sequences in this sample translate to the same CDR3. The rearrangement uses TRBV6-5 and TRBJ2-7, with TRBD2 identical over 8 bases. Germline V lookup: CDR1 MNHEY, CDR2 SVGAGI. The CDR3 is 14 residues long. V lost 2 bases and J lost 4; bases outside the gene matches: 4. The CDR3 DNA follows: TGTGCCAGCAGTTACGGTTTAGCGGGATACGAGCAGTACTTC. The encoded protein is CASSYGLAGYEQYF.

This clone was seen once. The gene calls are TRBV11-3 and TRBJ2-2, with 8 bases lining up with TRBD2. The germline V gene encodes CDR1 SGHNT and CDR2 YENEEA. The CDR3 runs to 15 residues. V was clipped by 7 bases and J by 5 bases; unmatched bases: 9. The CDR3: CASTPGGARTGELFF. CDR3 bases: TGTGCCAGCACCCCGGGGGGGGCAAGGACCGGGGAGCTGTTTTTT.

The rearrangement uses TRBV11-2 and TRBJ2-7; D possibly corresponds to TRBD2 (6 bases). V was clipped by 1 base and J by 5 bases, with 15 bases between them. CDR1 is SGHAT and CDR2 is FQNNGV in the germline V gene. The CDR3 extends over 15 amino acids. CDR3 protein: CASSLAGGRTDEQYF. CDR3 bases: TGTGCCAGCAGCTTAGCCGGGGGACGGACGGACGAGCAGTACTTC.